Below are 17 T cell receptor beta chains sequenced from a single sample in a study of blood T cell repertoires in COVID-19. TCRdb's copy holds only in-frame clones and misses some; the assay was immunoSEQ multiplex PCR. Among about 75,000 clones listed, 88% were seen once. Source material: peripheral blood. These receptors were obtained from a human donor in a cohort sampled during active COVID-19.

The rearrangement joins TRBV24-1 to TRBJ2-1; the D gene is possibly TRBD1 (5 bases). The CDR3 consists of 15 residues. Trimming stripped 1 base from V and 7 bases from J, with 13 bases between. Germline CDR1 reads KGHDR; CDR2 reads SFDVKD. As DNA, the CDR3 is TGTGCCACCAGTGATTTAGTCAGGGTGGGGAATGAGCAGTTCTTC. Translation: CATSDLVRVGNEQFF.

This clone has a handful of counts. The chain joins TRBV5-4 to TRBJ1-6; the D gene is possibly TRBD1 (6 bases). This CDR3 contains 16 residues. Germline lookup yields CDR1 SGHNT and CDR2 YYREEE (reference sequence). Deletions cut 4 bases from V and 2 bases from J, with 13 bases between. The CDR3: CASSPGRGAYNSPLHF. CDR3 DNA: TGTGCCAGCAGCCCCGGCAGGGGCGCCTATAATTCACCCCTCCACTTT.

The chain carries TRBV10-1 and TRBJ1-1; D not resolved. Germline V lookup: CDR1 WNHNN, CDR2 SYGVQD (reference sequence). The germline V and J ends were trimmed by 0 bases and 1 base, with 15 bases remaining between them. This CDR3 has 17 residues. This chain's CDR3 is CASSESAEDGWNTEAFF. The CDR3 DNA is TGCGCCAGCAGTGAGTCGGCAGAAGATGGTTGGAACACTGAAGCTTTCTTT.

This rearrangement joins TRBV6-2 or TRBV6-3 to TRBJ1-5; 11 positions agree with TRBD1. J gave up 0 bases and V 2 bases, and 6 bases lay outside the gene matches. This CDR3 has 18 residues. CDR1 MNHEY and CDR2 SVGEGT come from the germline V gene. The CDR3 loop reads CASSYIGQGAYSNQPQHF. As DNA, the CDR3 is TGTGCCAGCAGTTACATCGGACAGGGGGCTTATAGCAATCAGCCCCAGCATTTT.

This chain joins TRBV15 and TRBJ1-2, with a weak D call TRBD1 (6 bases). With 7 bases removed from V and 5 bases from J, the gap between germline ends came to 14 bases. The germline gives CDR1 LNHNV, CDR2 YYDKDF (reference sequence). This CDR3 comprises 13 residues. For the CDR3, the DNA is TGTGCCACCAACCTCGGGGGGGCGTATGGCTACACCTTC. Its translation: CATNLGGAYGYTF.

The genes are TRBV2 and TRBJ1-5, with 8 bases matching TRBD1. With V trimmed by 5 bases and J by 6 bases, 6 bases remained unmatched. CDR3 length: 14 residues. CDR1 is SNHLY and CDR2 is FYNNEI in the germline V gene. CDR3 DNA sequence: TGTGCCAGCAGTTCCGGACAGGGTGCTCAGCCCCAGCATTTT. Translated, it gives CASSSGQGAQPQHF.

This clone was found a few times. The J gene is TRBJ2-3, the V gene TRBV27, with 16 bases aligning to TRBD2. J was trimmed by 1 base and V by 5 bases; bases with no gene match: 9. The germline V gene encodes CDR1 MNHEY and CDR2 SMNVEV (reference sequence). CDR3 size: 19 residues. CDR3 sequence: CASSPGLAGGRFGTDTQYF. CDR3 bases: TGTGCCAGCAGTCCGGGACTAGCGGGGGGGCGATTCGGCACAGATACGCAGTATTTT.

This chain uses TRBV15 with TRBJ2-1; 8 nucleotides line up with TRBD2. Germline V CDR1 and CDR2: LNHNV, YYDKDF (reference sequence). Trimming removed 8 bases from V and 2 bases from J; junction bases left unmatched: 5. The CDR3 contains 14 residues. CDR3: CATVAGRTYNEQFF. CDR3 nucleotides: TGTGCCACCGTAGCGGGACGAACCTACAATGAGCAGTTCTTC. Full variable domain (missing parts from reference TRBV15 and TRBJ2-1): DAMVIQNPRYQVTQFGKPVTLSCSQTLNHNVMYWYQQKSSQAPKLLFHYYDKDFNNEADTPDNFQSRRPNTSFCFLDIRSPGLGDTAMYLCATVAGRTYNEQFFGPGTRLTVL.

This CDR3 is CASSSSPGTRNEQFF. CDR3 nucleotide sequence: TGTGCCAGCAGCTCCAGTCCCGGGACTAGAAATGAGCAGTTCTTC. The chain links TRBV11-2 to TRBJ2-1; 8 nucleotides line up with TRBD2. V shed 4 bases, J shed 7 bases, and the junction held 9 bases outside the gene matches. The CDR3 totals 15 residues. The germline V gene has CDR1 SGHAT and CDR2 FQNNGV. Filled out from reference TRBV11-2 and TRBJ2-1, the complete variable domain reads EAGVAQSPRYKIIEKRQSVAFWCNPISGHATLYWYQQILGQGPKLLIQFQNNGVVDDSQLPKDRFSAERLKGVDSTLKIQPAKLEDSAVYLCASSSSPGTRNEQFFGPGTRLTVL.

V and J are TRBV28 and TRBJ1-6; 10 bases are shared with TRBD1. From germline, CDR1 is MDHEN and CDR2 SYDVKM. V lost 5 bases to trimming and J lost 10 bases; unmatched junction nucleotides: 8. There are 15 residues in the CDR3. This CDR3 reads CASSAAGTGASPLHF. Written as DNA, the CDR3 is TGTGCCAGCAGTGCGGCCGGGACAGGGGCCTCACCCCTCCACTTT.

This clone was seen more than once but under ten times. The chain couples TRBV5-1 to TRBJ1-1, with 7 bases fitting TRBD1. With V trimmed by 4 bases and J by 0 bases, 6 bases remained unmatched. Germline V lookup: CDR1 SGHRS, CDR2 YFSETQ. The CDR3 totals 15 residues. The CDR3 loop reads CASSRGQNMNTEAFF. As DNA, the CDR3 is TGCGCCAGCAGCCGGGGACAGAATATGAACACTGAAGCTTTCTTT.

This chain joins TRBV10-3 and TRBJ2-5; 13 bases line up with TRBD2. Trimming removed 4 bases from V and 1 base from J; junction bases left unmatched: 9. CDR1 and CDR2 (germline): ENHRY, SYGVKD. The CDR3 sequence is 18 residues long. The CDR3 loop is CAISGGTSGNIGQETQYF. For the CDR3, the DNA is TGTGCCATCAGTGGGGGGACTAGCGGGAATATTGGCCAAGAGACCCAGTACTTC.

V is TRBV9 and J is TRBJ2-1, with a tentative D call TRBD1 (6 bases). Germline values: CDR1 SGDLS, CDR2 YYNGEE. CDR3 length: 15 residues. V dropped 3 bases and J dropped 5 bases, with 15 bases sitting between them. CDR3 nucleotides: TGTGCCAGCAGCGGAACAATTTACAGGGACAATGAGCAGTTCTTC. Translation gives CASSGTIYRDNEQFF.

The rearrangement joins TRBV19 to TRBJ1-1; possible D gene TRBD1, 6 bases. The CDR3 runs to 18 residues. V was trimmed by 7 bases and J by 1 base, leaving 25 bases between them. Germline CDR1 reads LNHDA; CDR2 reads SQIVND (reference sequence). In DNA form, the CDR3 reads TGTGCCAGTAACCTAGGGGGATTGAGGATTTCCAGGAACACTGAAGCTTTCTTT. This gives the protein CASNLGGLRISRNTEAFF.

The chain links TRBV5-6 to TRBJ2-1; 10 bases align to TRBD2. Trimming at V came to 3 bases and at J to 4 bases, leaving 1 base not matched to a gene. Germline V gene lookup returns CDR1 SGHDT and CDR2 YYEEEE. The CDR3 length is 14 residues. The chain's CDR3 is CASSSLAGYNEQFF. The DNA for the CDR3 is TGTGCCAGCAGCTCACTAGCGGGGTACAATGAGCAGTTCTTC.

The chain carries TRBV5-1 and TRBJ2-3, with TRBD2 matching over 7 bases. The CDR3 is 15 residues long. The germline gives CDR1 SGHRS, CDR2 YFSETQ. J gave up 1 base and V 0 bases, and 2 bases lay outside the gene matches. In nucleotides, the CDR3 is TGCGCCAGCAGCTTGGAGCGGGGCGGCACAGATACGCAGTATTTT. Translating it yields CASSLERGGTDTQYF.

The J gene is TRBJ1-3, the V gene TRBV15, with D possibly TRBD1 on 5 matching bases. Trimming took off 5 bases at V and 0 bases at J, with 11 bases between the two ends. This CDR3 region has 15 residues. The germline CDR1 and CDR2 sequences are LNHNV and YYDKDF (reference sequence). DNA for the CDR3: TGTGCCACCAGCGGCAGGGCATCCTCTGGAAACACCATATATTTT. It is translated as CATSGRASSGNTIYF.